The source of this TCR beta chain is a study of Tregs in tolerant kidney transplant recipients. The nonmyeloablative bone marrow transplants came from related graft donors, with transient mixed chimerism. Profiling relied on immunoSEQ multiplex PCR, and the TCRdb table lists in-frame clones only, not all of them. The sample lists roughly 80,000 clones, 75% to 95% occurring once. The receptor's source is a human patient who received a combined kidney and bone marrow transplant. The graft donor may account for some of the T cells. The sample here was CD4+ T cells from blood (PBMCs), taken 24 months after the transplant.

For the CDR3, the DNA is TGTGCCTGGAGTTTGAGACTAGCGGGGGAACAAGAGACCCAGTACTTC. This encodes CAWSLRLAGEQETQYF. The J gene is TRBJ2-5, the V gene TRBV30, with 12 bases aligning to TRBD2. The V segment lost 2 bases and the J segment 2 bases; nucleotides outside the gene matches: 6. The CDR3 has 16 amino acids. Germline lookup yields CDR1 GTSNPN and CDR2 SVGIG (reference sequence).